This T cell receptor (beta chain) is from a study of cytomegalovirus exposure and HLA in healthy donors. Study-wide results and limits: The availability of immune exposure information extended only to CMV serostatus. Accurate predictions that matched the HLA-A and HLA-B alleles of most subjects were reportedly made from TCR beta sequences. As a later analysis showed, several of the most significant clusters appeared to be linked to common viral pathogens. In an earlier analysis, in several hundred donors, most V segments appeared productive either ~90% or ~30% of the time.

With 60 Vbeta and 13 Jbeta primers, the PCR was carried out. The protocol was immunoSEQ multiplex PCR, while the TCRdb copy is restricted to in-frame clones and leaves out a portion. The table has under 200,000 clones, almost 85% seen once. In the case of this clone: Antigen unknown.

The CDR3 is 12 amino acids. The germline V gene has CDR1 SEHNR and CDR2 FQNEAQ (reference sequence). The V end lost 5 bases, the J end lost 11 bases, and 13 bases lay between the germline ends. This TCR came from a woman aged 50 to 65 in good health and CMV-seronegative. The V gene is TRBV7-9, the J gene TRBJ1-5; the D gene is possibly TRBD1 (5 bases). The material sequenced was PBMCs. The CDR3 coding sequence is TGTGCCAGCAGCCCCTCCGGGGGGTCCCAGCATTTT. It encodes CASSPSGGSQHF.